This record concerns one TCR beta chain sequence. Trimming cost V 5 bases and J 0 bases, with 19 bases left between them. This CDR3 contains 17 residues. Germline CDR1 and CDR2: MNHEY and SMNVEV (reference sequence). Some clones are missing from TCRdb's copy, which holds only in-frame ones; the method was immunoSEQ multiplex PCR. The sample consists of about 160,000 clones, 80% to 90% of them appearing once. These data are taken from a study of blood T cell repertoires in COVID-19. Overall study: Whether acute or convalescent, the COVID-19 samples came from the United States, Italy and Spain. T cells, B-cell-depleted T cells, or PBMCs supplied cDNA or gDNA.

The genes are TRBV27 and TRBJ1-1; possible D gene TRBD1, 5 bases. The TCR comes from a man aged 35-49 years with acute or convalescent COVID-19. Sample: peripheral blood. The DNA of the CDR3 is TGTGCCAGCAGTCCCCAGGGCGGTAGGGGCATGAACACTGAAGCTTTCTTT. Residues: CASSPQGGRGMNTEAFF.